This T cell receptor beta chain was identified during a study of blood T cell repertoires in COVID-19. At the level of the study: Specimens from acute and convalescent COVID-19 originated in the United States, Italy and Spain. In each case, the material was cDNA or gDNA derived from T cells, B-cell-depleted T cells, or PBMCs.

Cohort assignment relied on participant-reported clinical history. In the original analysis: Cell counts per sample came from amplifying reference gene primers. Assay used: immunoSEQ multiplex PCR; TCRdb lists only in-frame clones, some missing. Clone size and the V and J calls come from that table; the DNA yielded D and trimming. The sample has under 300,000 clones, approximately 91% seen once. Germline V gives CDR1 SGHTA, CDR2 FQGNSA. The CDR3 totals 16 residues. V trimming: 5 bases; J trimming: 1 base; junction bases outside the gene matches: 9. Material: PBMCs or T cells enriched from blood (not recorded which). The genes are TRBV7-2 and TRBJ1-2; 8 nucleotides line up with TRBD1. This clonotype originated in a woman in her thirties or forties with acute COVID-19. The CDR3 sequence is CASSGKQGGLNYGYTF. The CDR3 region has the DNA TGTGCCAGCAGCGGCAAACAGGGGGGGCTTAACTATGGCTACACCTTC. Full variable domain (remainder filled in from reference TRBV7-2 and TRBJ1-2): GAGVSQSPSNKVTEKGKDVELRCDPISGHTALYWYRQSLGQGLEFLIYFQGNSAPDKSGLPSDRFSAERTGGSVSTLTIQRTQQEDSAVYLCASSGKQGGLNYGYTFGSGTRLTVV.